One and the same sample provided the 28 T cell receptor beta chains below, sequenced in a study of blood T cell repertoires in COVID-19. The method was immunoSEQ multiplex PCR; TCRdb's version includes in-frame clones alone and lacks a portion of them. This table has 150,000 or so clones, approximately 80% appearing once. Sequenced input: PBMCs or T cells enriched from blood (not recorded which). Receptor source: a man aged 70-80 years who had been exposed to COVID-19.

The J gene is TRBJ2-5, the V gene TRBV9; tentative D call: TRBD1 (5 bases). Germline V lookup: CDR1 SGDLS, CDR2 YYNGEE. The V gene lost 3 bases and the J gene lost 1 base, with 19 bases spanning the gap. CDR3 size: 17 residues. DNA for the CDR3: TGTGCCAGCAGCGCGATAGACAGTTCCGAACTCCAAGAGACCCAGTACTTC. Encoded protein: CASSAIDSSELQETQYF.

The V gene is TRBV7-2, the J gene TRBJ1-3; D remains ambiguous. The CDR3 loop spans 15 amino acids. Deletions cut 2 bases from V and 0 bases from J, with 8 bases between. The germline V gene encodes CDR1 SGHTA and CDR2 FQGNSA. The DNA for the CDR3 is TGTGCCAGCAGCTTAAATGCGGACTCTGGAAACACCATATATTTT. It yields the protein CASSLNADSGNTIYF.

CDR3 nucleotide sequence: TGTGCCAGCAGCCGGGACAGTTCCTACGAGCAGTACTTC. Translated, it gives CASSRDSSYEQYF. This chain joins TRBV7-2 and TRBJ2-7, with TRBD1 matching 7 bases. V gave up 5 bases and J gave up 1 base; unmatched junction bases: 2. The length of the CDR3 is 13 residues. CDR1 and CDR2 from the germline V gene are SGHTA and FQGNSA.

The chain couples TRBV2 to TRBJ2-7, with 7 positions matching TRBD2. This CDR3 has 16 amino acids. J was trimmed by 5 bases and V by 1 base; bases with no gene match: 11. Germline V gene data show CDR1 as SNHLY and CDR2 as FYNNEI. The CDR3 loop reads CASSEDGAGAADEQYF. In nucleotides, the CDR3 is TGTGCCAGCAGTGAAGACGGGGCGGGAGCGGCAGACGAGCAGTACTTC.

V is TRBV7-9 and J is TRBJ1-5, with D tentatively TRBD1 (6 bases). CDR1 and CDR2 from the germline V gene are SEHNR and FQNEAQ (reference sequence). The CDR3 is 17 residues long. The V end was cut by 1 base, the J end by 7 bases, with 20 bases between. The CDR3 sequence is CASSLVSTPGARQPQHF. DNA for the CDR3: TGTGCCAGCAGCTTAGTTTCCACTCCAGGGGCCAGGCAGCCCCAGCATTTT.

This clone has more than one count but fewer than ten. The chain employs TRBV6-2 or TRBV6-3 and TRBJ2-7, with TRBD1 matching over 7 bases. Trimming removed 5 bases from V and 2 bases from J; junction bases left unmatched: 6. This CDR3 has 14 amino acids. The germline V gene has CDR1 MNHEY and CDR2 SVGEGT. The CDR3 protein is CASSPGTATYEQYF. The CDR3 nucleotides read TGTGCCAGCAGTCCCGGGACAGCCACCTACGAGCAGTACTTC.

J is TRBJ1-1 and V is TRBV9, with D hard to call. The V and J ends lost 3 bases and 0 bases respectively, with 9 bases between them. CDR1 SGDLS and CDR2 YYNGEE come from the germline V gene. The length of the CDR3 is 14 residues. The DNA of the CDR3 is TGTGCCAGCAGCGGAACAGCCATGAACACTGAAGCTTTCTTT. This encodes CASSGTAMNTEAFF.

The rearrangement uses TRBV5-1 and TRBJ2-7; 7 bases agree with TRBD1. Germline loops: CDR1 SGHRS, CDR2 YFSETQ. V trimming: 3 bases; J trimming: 2 bases; junction bases outside the gene matches: 5. CDR3 length: 14 amino acids. CDR3 protein: CASSSTGEPYEQYF. CDR3 DNA: TGCGCCAGCAGCTCTACAGGGGAACCCTACGAGCAGTACTTC.

V and J are TRBV14 and TRBJ2-3, with D possibly matching TRBD2 (6 bases). V was trimmed by 0 bases and J by 7 bases, leaving 11 bases between them. The CDR3 has 14 amino acids. The germline gives CDR1 SGHDN, CDR2 FVKESK. CDR3 DNA: TGTGCCAGCAGCCAAGATCAGGCGGGACATACGCAGTATTTT. This gives the protein CASSQDQAGHTQYF.

V usage is TRBV21-1 and J usage is TRBJ1-5; the table names TRBD1, a call not compared with the DNA. TRBV21-1 is a pseudogene segment. This CDR3 contains 17 residues. The CDR3 DNA follows: TGTGCCAGCAGCAAAGAGGGTGGGACAGGGGACAATCAGCCCCAGCATTTT. Amino acid sequence: CASSKEGGTGDNQPQHF.

The V call is TRBV4-3, the J call TRBJ2-1; 12 nucleotides line up with TRBD2. The germline V gene encodes CDR1 LGHNA and CDR2 YSLEER. The CDR3 is made up of 17 amino acids. J lost 2 bases, V lost 1 base, and 3 bases had no gene match. The CDR3 loop is CASSQVLAGGPYNEQFF. DNA for the CDR3: TGCGCCAGCAGCCAAGTCCTAGCGGGAGGGCCCTACAATGAGCAGTTCTTC.

The rearrangement uses TRBV5-5 and TRBJ1-3; TRBD1 matches 12 bases. The CDR3 is 16 amino acids. The V gene's germline CDR1 is SGHKS and CDR2 YYEKEE (reference sequence). The V and J ends lost 2 bases and 3 bases, in that order; junction bases with no gene match: 3. The CDR3 sequence: CASSLGTGGLGNTIYF. The CDR3 nucleotides read TGTGCCAGCAGCTTAGGGACAGGGGGCCTTGGAAACACCATATATTTT.

The chain joins TRBV6-5 to TRBJ2-1, with 11 bases that match TRBD2. V shed 2 bases, J shed 6 bases, and the junction held 6 bases outside the gene matches. Germline V lookup: CDR1 MNHEY, CDR2 SVGAGI. The CDR3 contains 16 residues. The CDR3 DNA is TGTGCCAGCAGTTACGGGGTAGCGGGGGGGCGCAATGAGCAGTTCTTC. This encodes CASSYGVAGGRNEQFF.

This chain joins TRBV28 and TRBJ1-1; 8 bases are shared with TRBD1. J was trimmed by 0 bases and V by 0 bases; bases with no gene match: 12. There are 19 residues in the CDR3. CDR1 is MDHEN and CDR2 is SYDVKM in the germline V gene. In nucleotides, the CDR3 is TGTGCCAGCAGTTTATGGGTAAATCCGGGACAGGACATGAACACTGAAGCTTTCTTT. It specifies CASSLWVNPGQDMNTEAFF.

The V gene is TRBV7-9, the J gene TRBJ1-1, with D hard to call. The CDR3 length is 16 residues. V was shortened by 5 bases and J by 1 base, with 17 bases between the two germline ends. CDR1 is SEHNR, CDR2 FQNEAQ, per germline (reference sequence). This CDR3 reads CASSPTGVAPNTEAFF. In DNA, the CDR3 is TGTGCCAGCAGCCCTACGGGAGTGGCTCCGAACACTGAAGCTTTCTTT.

CDR3 protein: CASSRRGYEQYF. The DNA of the CDR3 is TGTGCCAGCAGCCGCAGAGGCTACGAGCAGTACTTC. The V gene is TRBV3-1 (or the pseudogene TRBV3-2), the J gene TRBJ2-7; D gene uncertain. CDR3 length: 12 amino acids. Germline loops: CDR1 LGHDT, CDR2 YNNKEL (reference sequence). The ends were cut back, 4 bases at V and 3 bases at J, with 7 bases in the middle.

The chain joins TRBV19 to TRBJ1-1; D not certain. The V gene's germline CDR1 is LNHDA and CDR2 SQIVND (reference sequence). The CDR3 extends over 13 amino acids. The V end lost 7 bases, the J end lost 0 bases, and 9 bases lay between the germline ends. DNA of the CDR3: TGTGCCAGTAATCCAGACTTGAACACTGAAGCTTTCTTT. This sequence encodes CASNPDLNTEAFF.

This chain uses TRBV11-2 with TRBJ1-5; possible D gene TRBD1, 5 bases. The germline V and J ends were trimmed by 6 bases and 2 bases, with 14 bases remaining between them. The CDR3 contains 15 residues. The V gene's germline CDR1 is SGHAT and CDR2 FQNNGV. The CDR3 is CASSPWGGGNQPQHF. The CDR3, as DNA: TGTGCCAGCAGTCCTTGGGGGGGAGGCAATCAGCCCCAGCATTTT.

The genes are TRBV7-2 and TRBJ1-1; D remains unclear. This CDR3 is 13 amino acids long. Deletions cut 4 bases from V and 1 base from J, with 7 bases between. The germline CDR1 and CDR2 sequences are SGHTA and FQGNSA. The CDR3 DNA follows: TGTGCCAGCAGCTCCCGGTCGAACACTGAAGCTTTCTTT. This translates into CASSSRSNTEAFF. Drawing the rest from reference TRBV7-2 and TRBJ1-1, the complete variable domain is GAGVSQSPSNKVTEKGKDVELRCDPISGHTALYWYRQSLGQGLEFLIYFQGNSAPDKSGLPSDRFSAERTGGSVSTLTIQRTQQEDSAVYLCASSSRSNTEAFFGQGTRLTVV.

This clone was picked up a small number of times. Compared with germline, one end of the junction differs, possibly owing to a read error. The rearrangement uses TRBV14 and TRBJ2-7; a weak D match, TRBD2 (6 bases). The CDR3 has 13 residues. Germline V CDR1 and CDR2: SGHDN, FVKESK. CDR3 coding DNA: TGTGCCAGCAGCCAAACCCCATCGAGCGGGCTATGGTTC. Its protein product is CASSQTPSSGLWF.

In its sample, this clone was seen a few times. V usage is TRBV5-1 and J usage is TRBJ2-7, with 8 bases fitting TRBD1. This CDR3 is 14 amino acids long. V was pared by 6 bases and J by 5 bases, with 10 bases of the junction left unmatched. Germline values: CDR1 SGHRS, CDR2 YFSETQ. CDR3: CASTQGAWGDEQYF. In nucleotides, the CDR3 is TGCGCCAGCACCCAGGGGGCGTGGGGGGACGAGCAGTACTTC.

This chain uses TRBV11-2 with TRBJ2-2; tentatively, D is TRBD2 (6 bases). The length of the CDR3 is 15 residues. Trimming removed 6 bases from V and 5 bases from J, with 16 bases in between. Germline assignment: CDR1 SGHAT and CDR2 FQNNGV. The CDR3 nucleotides are TGTGCCAGCAGACCCGCGGGGTCCTATACCGGGGAGCTGTTTTTT. It codes for CASRPAGSYTGELFF.

The rearrangement links TRBV7-2 to TRBJ1-5, with D possibly TRBD1 on 5 matching bases. Trimming cost V 5 bases and J 1 base, with 15 bases left between them. This CDR3 has 16 amino acids. The germline CDR1 and CDR2 sequences are SGHTA and FQGNSA. Here the CDR3 reads CASSLLTGLSNQPQHF. The CDR3 bases are TGTGCCAGCAGCCTCCTTACAGGCTTGAGCAATCAGCCCCAGCATTTT. Variable domain in full (rest from reference TRBV7-2 and TRBJ1-5): GAGVSQSPSNKVTEKGKDVELRCDPISGHTALYWYRQSLGQGLEFLIYFQGNSAPDKSGLPSDRFSAERTGGSVSTLTIQRTQQEDSAVYLCASSLLTGLSNQPQHFGDGTRLSIL.

J is TRBJ2-5 and V is TRBV5-8; 9 bases map to TRBD2. This CDR3 has 18 amino acids. V was pared by 4 bases and J by 1 base, with 14 bases of the junction left unmatched. Germline-derived CDR1 and CDR2 are SGHTS and YDEGEE. The CDR3: CASSLRKGSGGFQETQYF. The CDR3 nucleotides read TGTGCCAGCAGCCTACGGAAAGGAAGCGGGGGGTTCCAAGAGACCCAGTACTTC.

This chain joins TRBV5-1 and TRBJ2-2, with 11 positions matching TRBD1. CDR3 length: 16 residues. CDR1 and CDR2 (germline): SGHRS, YFSETQ. V lost 4 bases to trimming and J lost 6 bases; unmatched junction nucleotides: 8. The CDR3 coding sequence is TGCGCCAGCAGCGCGAACTCGGGACAGGGGGCCGGGGAGCTGTTTTTT. This sequence encodes CASSANSGQGAGELFF.

V usage is TRBV6-5 and J usage is TRBJ2-1, with 9 bases lining up with TRBD2. CDR3 size: 15 residues. V was clipped by 6 bases and J by 6 bases; unmatched bases: 9. Germline V lookup: CDR1 MNHEY, CDR2 SVGAGI. CDR3 residues: CASRTGRGGLNEQFF. The CDR3 nucleotides are TGTGCCAGCAGGACCGGGCGGGGGGGCCTCAATGAGCAGTTCTTC.

V and J are TRBV27 and TRBJ2-1; perhaps TRBD2 as D (6 bases). From germline, CDR1 is MNHEY and CDR2 SMNVEV (reference sequence). This CDR3 is built from 12 residues. V lost 10 bases and J lost 2, with 9 bases in between. The CDR3 nucleotides are TGTGCCATCCGGGAGCCCTACAATGAGCAGTTCTTC. Translation: CAIREPYNEQFF.

The rearrangement joins TRBV2 to TRBJ1-5, with TRBD1 matching over 9 bases. CDR3 length: 14 amino acids. The junction had 5 bases not matched to a gene; V was cut back by 6 bases and J by 5 bases. Germline V gene data show CDR1 as SNHLY and CDR2 as FYNNEI. CDR3 loop: CASSGQGSDQPQHF. Here the CDR3 DNA reads TGTGCCAGCAGCGGACAGGGGAGCGATCAGCCCCAGCATTTT.